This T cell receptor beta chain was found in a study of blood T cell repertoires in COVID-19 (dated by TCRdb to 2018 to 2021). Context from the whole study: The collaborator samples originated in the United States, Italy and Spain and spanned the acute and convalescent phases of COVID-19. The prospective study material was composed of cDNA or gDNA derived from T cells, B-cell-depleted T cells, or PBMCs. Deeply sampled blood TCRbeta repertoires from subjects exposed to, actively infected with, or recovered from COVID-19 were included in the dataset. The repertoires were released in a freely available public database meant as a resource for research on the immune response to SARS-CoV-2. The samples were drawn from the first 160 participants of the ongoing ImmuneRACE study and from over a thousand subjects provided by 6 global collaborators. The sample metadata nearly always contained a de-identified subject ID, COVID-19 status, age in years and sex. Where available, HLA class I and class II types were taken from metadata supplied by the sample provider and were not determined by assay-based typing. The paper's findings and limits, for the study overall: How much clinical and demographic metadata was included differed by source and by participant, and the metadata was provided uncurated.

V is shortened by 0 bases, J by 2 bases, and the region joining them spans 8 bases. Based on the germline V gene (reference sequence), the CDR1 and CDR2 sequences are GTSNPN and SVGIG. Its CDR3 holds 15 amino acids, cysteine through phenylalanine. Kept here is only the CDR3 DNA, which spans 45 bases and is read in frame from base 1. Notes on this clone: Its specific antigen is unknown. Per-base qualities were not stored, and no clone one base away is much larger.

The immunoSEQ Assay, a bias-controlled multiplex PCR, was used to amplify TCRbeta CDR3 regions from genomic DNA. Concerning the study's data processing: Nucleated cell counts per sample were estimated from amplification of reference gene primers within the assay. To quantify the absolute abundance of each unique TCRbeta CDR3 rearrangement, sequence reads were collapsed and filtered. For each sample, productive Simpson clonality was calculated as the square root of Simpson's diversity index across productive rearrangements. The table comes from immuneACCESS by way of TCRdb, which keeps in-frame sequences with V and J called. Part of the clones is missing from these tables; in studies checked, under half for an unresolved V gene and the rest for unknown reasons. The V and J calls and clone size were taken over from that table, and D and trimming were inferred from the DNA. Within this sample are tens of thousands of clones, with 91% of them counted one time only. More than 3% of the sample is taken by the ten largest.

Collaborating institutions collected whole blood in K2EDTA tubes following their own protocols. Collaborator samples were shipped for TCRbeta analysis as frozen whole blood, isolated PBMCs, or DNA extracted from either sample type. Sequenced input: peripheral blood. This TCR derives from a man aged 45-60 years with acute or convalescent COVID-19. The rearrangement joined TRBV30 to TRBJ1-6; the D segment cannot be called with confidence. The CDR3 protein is CAWSVLGTYNSPLHF. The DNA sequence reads TGTGCCTGGAGTGTACTGGGCACCTATAATTCACCCCTCCACTTT.